This TCR beta chain appears in the sequencing data of a study of OX40 agonist ivuxolimab in advanced cancers. Overall study: Treatment of patients was with ivuxolimab, an agonistic anti-OX40 (CD134) antibody. Among those enrolled, mean age was approximately 60 years (range about 23 to 90) and 82.7% were male. Whole-study findings and limits: Partial responders at 0.1-3.0 mg/kg had among the lowest clonal expansion. Nonresponders included some who also had low normalized T-cell clonal expansion.

TCRdb's copy holds only in-frame clones and misses some; the assay was immunoSEQ multiplex PCR. The sample has about 40,000 clones; 65% to 90% are singletons. The V segment lost 4 bases and the J segment 5 bases; nucleotides outside the gene matches: 7. Per the germline V gene, CDR1 is SQVTM and CDR2 is ANQGSEA. The CDR3 is 14 residues long. This clone was seen just once. The antigen is not known. Here the sequenced sample was CD4+ or CD8+ T cells sorted from blood, taken in a trial of the OX40 agonist ivuxolimab. The chain has TRBV29-1 and TRBJ1-4; 7 bases line up with TRBD1. This TCR derives from an adult with an advanced solid tumor such as melanoma, head and neck, liver or kidney cancer. This CDR3 is CSVGQGVRNEKLFF. CDR3 bases: TGCAGCGTTGGACAGGGTGTTCGGAATGAAAAACTGTTTTTT.